The rows below give T cell receptor beta chains drawn from one sample of a study of CD8+ T cells in alopecia areata. The assay was immunoSEQ multiplex PCR, and TCRdb's table has in-frame clones only and misses some. The top ten clones hold 1% of a sample with approximately 180,000 clones, 60% of them seen once. The sequencing here drew on CD4+ T cells sorted from blood, taken at week 24, from a patient treated with tofacitinib. These receptors were obtained from a human donor with alopecia areata. The CDR3 runs from the conserved cysteine through the conserved F or W. The order of the fields is clone size, V gene, D gene, J gene, CDR3 protein, CDR3 DNA. The D gene is left open where the match is weak. Some rows have no size entry. The others give once, few or many, or a class for an expanded clone.

once,TRBV18,-,TRBJ2-7,CASSPRDGSYEQYF,TGTGCCAGCTCACCGAGAGACGGGTCCTACGAGCAGTACTTC
-,TRBV15,-,TRBJ2-5,CATSRDWGGTQETQYF,TGTGCCACCAGCAGAGATTGGGGAGGAACCCAAGAGACCCAGTACTTC
-,TRBV30,-,TRBJ2-1,CAWASLYNEQFF,TGTGCCTGGGCCAGCCTTTACAATGAGCAGTTCTTC
-,TRBV7-9,TRBD1,TRBJ1-1,CASSTSRGQGTEAFF,TGTGCCAGCAGCACCAGTAGGGGGCAGGGCACTGAAGCTTTCTTT
-,TRBV29-1,TRBD1,TRBJ1-1,CSGRTGNTEAFF,TGCAGCGGCCGGACAGGGAACACTGAAGCTTTCTTT
-,TRBV11-2,-,TRBJ1-1,CASSLASGSSEAFF,TGTGCCAGCAGCTTAGCGTCGGGCAGCTCCGAAGCTTTCTTT
-,TRBV27,-,TRBJ1-3,CARPLSGNTIYF,TGTGCCAGGCCCCTCTCTGGAAACACCATATATTTT
-,TRBV6-1,-,TRBJ1-5,CASSVAPQPQHF,TGTGCCAGCAGTGTGGCGCCGCAGCCCCAGCATTTT
once,TRBV30,TRBD2,TRBJ2-3,CAWSVPGTSGGPDTQYF,TGTGCCTGGAGTGTACCCGGGACTAGCGGGGGCCCAGATACGCAGTATTTT
few,TRBV10-3,-,TRBJ2-5,CAISAQQETQYF,TGTGCCATCAGTGCCCAGCAAGAGACCCAGTACTTC
-,TRBV29-1,-,TRBJ1-2,CSVVGATYGYTF,TGCAGCGTTGTTGGCGCAACGTATGGCTACACCTTC
-,TRBV25-1,TRBD2,TRBJ2-1,CASIQAGAYNEQFF,TGTGCCAGTATACAAGCGGGGGCCTACAATGAGCAGTTCTTC
-,TRBV25-1,-,TRBJ1-2,CASSPVGQYSHGYTF,TGTGCCAGCAGTCCCGTCGGACAGTATTCCCATGGCTACACCTTC
-,TRBV18,-,TRBJ2-7,CASSPPSGYEQYF,TGTGCCAGCTCACCACCGTCGGGCTACGAGCAGTACTTC
-,TRBV25-1,-,TRBJ1-1,CASSDKAGLNTEAFF,TGTGCCAGCAGTGACAAGGCAGGGTTGAACACTGAAGCTTTCTTT
once,TRBV5-1,TRBD1,TRBJ2-2,CASSLLQGDTGELFF,TGCGCCAGCAGCCTCCTACAGGGGGACACCGGGGAGCTGTTTTTT
few,TRBV4-3,TRBD1,TRBJ1-6,CASSQDRDRGLSPLHF,TGCGCCAGCAGCCAAGATAGGGACAGGGGGCTCTCACCCCTCCACTTT
-,TRBV2,TRBD1,TRBJ1-4,CASSEYRTGGEKLFF,TGTGCCAGCAGTGAATACCGGACAGGCGGTGAAAAACTGTTTTTT
-,TRBV7-3,-,TRBJ1-1,CASSPAPGANTEAFF,TGTGCCAGCAGCCCCGCCCCGGGGGCGAACACTGAAGCTTTCTTT
-,TRBV9,TRBD1,TRBJ2-5,CASSVVWDRGSGQETQYF,TGTGCCAGCAGCGTAGTTTGGGACAGGGGATCGGGGCAAGAGACCCAGTACTTC
-,TRBV5-1,TRBD1,TRBJ2-5,CASSLMTGRETQYF,TGCGCCAGCAGCTTAATGACAGGGAGAGAGACCCAGTACTTC
once,TRBV6-5,-,TRBJ1-3,CASSYTQQGSGNTIYF,TGTGCCAGCAGTTACACCCAACAGGGATCTGGAAACACCATATATTTT
-,TRBV29-1,-,TRBJ2-1,CSVEDLRKPNEQFF,TGCAGCGTTGAAGATCTTAGGAAGCCCAATGAGCAGTTCTTC
once,TRBV30,-,TRBJ1-2,CAWKLQGRGYGYTF,TGTGCCTGGAAATTACAGGGCAGAGGTTATGGCTACACCTTC
-,TRBV5-6,-,TRBJ1-2,CASSLEDRNYGYTF,TGTGCCAGCAGCTTGGAGGACAGAAACTATGGCTACACCTTC
-,TRBV27,-,TRBJ2-6,CASSPFSGRSGANVLTF,TGTGCCAGCAGCCCATTCTCAGGCCGCTCTGGGGCCAACGTCCTGACTTTC
few,TRBV25-1,-,TRBJ1-5,CASSEGGGSNNQPQHF,TGTGCCAGCAGTGAAGGAGGGGGGTCAAACAATCAGCCCCAGCATTTT
-,TRBV2,-,TRBJ2-2,CASKRRGMDGELFF,TGTGCCAGCAAAAGAAGGGGGATGGACGGGGAGCTGTTTTTT
-,TRBV5-6,TRBD1,TRBJ2-7,CASSLFGTGTNEQYF,TGTGCCAGCAGCTTGTTTGGGACAGGGACCAACGAGCAGTACTTC
-,TRBV30,-,TRBJ1-5,CAWSAGINQPQHF,TGTGCCTGGAGTGCTGGGATCAATCAGCCCCAGCATTTT
-,TRBV6-6,TRBD1,TRBJ2-4,CASSYGTGVTSGIQYF,TGTGCCAGCAGTTACGGGACAGGGGTAACCAGTGGAATTCAGTACTTC
-,TRBV30,-,TRBJ1-2,CASPGSRGYTF,TGTGCCTCCCCGGGGAGTCGGGGCTACACCTTC
-,TRBV29-1,TRBD2,TRBJ2-5,CSVEGTRQETQYF,TGCAGCGTTGAAGGGACTAGGCAAGAGACCCAGTACTTC
-,TRBV29-1,TRBD2,TRBJ2-3,CSTREGTSTDTQYF,TGCAGCACCAGGGAGGGGACGAGCACAGATACGCAGTATTTT
once,TRBV5-4,-,TRBJ1-1,CASSSFLTEAFF,TGTGCCAGCAGCTCGTTTCTCACTGAAGCTTTCTTT
-,TRBV7-9,-,TRBJ1-1,CASSLQGSTEAFF,TGTGCCAGCAGCTTACAGGGGAGTACTGAAGCTTTCTTT
-,TRBV6-5,TRBD2,TRBJ2-1,CASSILAGAIGEQFF,TGTGCCAGCAGCATCCTAGCGGGGGCTATAGGTGAGCAGTTCTTC
-,TRBV30,-,TRBJ1-2,CAWSVHSNYGYTF,TGTGCCTGGAGTGTACATTCTAACTATGGCTACACCTTC
-,TRBV19,TRBD1,TRBJ1-2,CASSMGLLQGNYGYTF,TGTGCCAGTAGTATGGGACTGTTACAGGGGAACTATGGCTACACCTTC
-,TRBV15,TRBD1,TRBJ2-3,CATSREPPGQKYTDTQYF,TGTGCCACCAGCAGAGAGCCCCCGGGACAGAAATACACAGATACGCAGTATTTT
few,TRBV7-6,-,TRBJ2-2,CASSSPGLGTGELFF,TGTGCCAGCAGCTCCCCGGGATTAGGCACCGGGGAGCTGTTTTTT
-,TRBV30,TRBD2,TRBJ2-2,CAWSVKAGGHTGELFF,TGTGCCTGGAGTGTAAAAGCGGGGGGACACACCGGGGAGCTGTTTTTT
once,TRBV30,-,TRBJ2-5,CAWSVASTETQYF,TGTGCCTGGAGTGTCGCTTCCACGGAGACCCAGTACTTC
-,TRBV11-2,-,TRBJ1-1,CASSLGPAGTEAFF,TGTGCCAGCAGCTTAGGGCCAGCAGGGACTGAAGCTTTCTTT
-,TRBV4-3,-,TRBJ1-4,CASSQEGGSGNEKLFF,TGCGCCAGCAGCCAAGAGGGCGGGAGCGGTAATGAAAAACTGTTTTTT
few,TRBV30,TRBD2,TRBJ2-7,CAWMTSGGSYEQYF,TGTGCCTGGATGACTAGCGGGGGATCCTACGAGCAGTACTTC
few,TRBV7-2,-,TRBJ2-3,CASKILRGDTQYF,TGTGCCTCGAAGATCCTTCGGGGAGATACGCAGTATTTT
-,TRBV27,-,TRBJ1-2,CASSLSGRGTNYGYTF,TGTGCCAGCAGTTTATCGGGGAGGGGGACAAACTATGGCTACACCTTC
-,TRBV25-1,-,TRBJ1-6,CASSESGAFYNSPLHF,TGTGCCAGCAGTGAATCAGGGGCATTCTATAATTCACCCCTCCACTTT
few,TRBV6-1,-,TRBJ2-7,CASSDRWSSYEQYF,TGTGCCAGCAGTGACAGGTGGAGCTCCTACGAGCAGTACTTC
-,TRBV30,-,TRBJ1-2,CAWSGGRLYGYTF,TGTGCCTGGAGCGGCGGTCGGCTCTATGGCTACACCTTC
-,TRBV29-1,TRBD2,TRBJ2-7,CSVGLAYEQYF,TGCAGCGTGGGACTAGCTTACGAGCAGTACTTC
once,TRBV29-1,-,TRBJ2-5,CSVRAGGGETQYF,TGCAGCGTTCGGGCAGGCGGAGGAGAGACCCAGTACTTC
few,TRBV30,TRBD2,TRBJ2-2,CAWKKAGGPGELFF,TGTGCCTGGAAGAAAGCGGGGGGACCCGGGGAGCTGTTTTTT
-,TRBV30,-,TRBJ1-4,CAWSVREGEKLFF,TGTGCCTGGAGTGTACGTGAGGGAGAAAAACTGTTTTTT
-,TRBV30,TRBD2,TRBJ2-1,CAWRAGGSYNEQFF,TGTGCCTGGAGGGCGGGGGGCTCCTACAATGAGCAGTTCTTC
once,TRBV18,-,TRBJ2-1,CASSPRDNAYNEQFF,TGTGCCAGCTCACCAAGGGACAACGCCTACAATGAGCAGTTCTTC